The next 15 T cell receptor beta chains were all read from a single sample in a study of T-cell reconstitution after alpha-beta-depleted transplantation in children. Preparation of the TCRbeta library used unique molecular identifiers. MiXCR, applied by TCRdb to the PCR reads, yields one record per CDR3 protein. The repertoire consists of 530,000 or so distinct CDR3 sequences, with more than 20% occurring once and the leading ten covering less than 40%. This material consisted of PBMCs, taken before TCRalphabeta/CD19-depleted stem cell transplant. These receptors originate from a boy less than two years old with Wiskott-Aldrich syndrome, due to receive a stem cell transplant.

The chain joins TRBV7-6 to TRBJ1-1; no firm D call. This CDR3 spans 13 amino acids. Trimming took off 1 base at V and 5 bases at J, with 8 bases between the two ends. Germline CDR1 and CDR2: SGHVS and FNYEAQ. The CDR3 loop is CASSLGWATEAFF. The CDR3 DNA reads TGTGCCAGCAGCTTAGGTTGGGCAACTGAAGCTTTCTTT.

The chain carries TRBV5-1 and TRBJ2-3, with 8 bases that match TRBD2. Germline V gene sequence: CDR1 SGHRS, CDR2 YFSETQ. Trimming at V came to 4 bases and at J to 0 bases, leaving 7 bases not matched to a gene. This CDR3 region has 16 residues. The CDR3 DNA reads TGCGCCAGCAGCCCTATTAGCGGGACTAGCACAGATACGCAGTATTTT. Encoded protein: CASSPISGTSTDTQYF.

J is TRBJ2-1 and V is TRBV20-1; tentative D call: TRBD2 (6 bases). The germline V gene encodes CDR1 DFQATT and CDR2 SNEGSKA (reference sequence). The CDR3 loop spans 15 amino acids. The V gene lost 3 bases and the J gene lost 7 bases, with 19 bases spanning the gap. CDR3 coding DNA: TGCAGTGCTAGGGCGACTGACGGGAGAATAAATGAGCAGTTCTTC. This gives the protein CSARATDGRINEQFF.

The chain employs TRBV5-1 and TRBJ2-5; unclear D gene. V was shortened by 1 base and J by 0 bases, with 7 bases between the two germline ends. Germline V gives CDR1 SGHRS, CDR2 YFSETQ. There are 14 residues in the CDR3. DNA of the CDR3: TGCGCCAGCAGCTTGACCCATAACCAAGAGACCCAGTACTTC. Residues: CASSLTHNQETQYF. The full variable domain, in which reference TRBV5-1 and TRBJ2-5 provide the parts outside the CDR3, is KAGVTQTPRYLIKTRGQQVTLSCSPISGHRSVSWYQQTPGQGLQFLFEYFSETQRNKGNFPGRFSGRQFSNSRSEMNVSTLELGDSALYLCASSLTHNQETQYFGPGTRLLVL.

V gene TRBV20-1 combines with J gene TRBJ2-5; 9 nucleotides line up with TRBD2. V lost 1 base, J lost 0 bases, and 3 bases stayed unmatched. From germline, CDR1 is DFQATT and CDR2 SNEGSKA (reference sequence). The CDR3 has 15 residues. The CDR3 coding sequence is TGCAGTGCTAGAGCCATAGCGGGAGACCAAGAGACCCAGTACTTC. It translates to CSARAIAGDQETQYF.

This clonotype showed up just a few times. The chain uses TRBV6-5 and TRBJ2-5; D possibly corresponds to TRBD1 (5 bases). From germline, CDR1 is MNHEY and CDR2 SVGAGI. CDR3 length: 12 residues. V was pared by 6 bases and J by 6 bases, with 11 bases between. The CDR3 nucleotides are TGTGCCAGCAGCCAAGGGGCGAAGACCCAGTACTTC. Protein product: CASSQGAKTQYF.

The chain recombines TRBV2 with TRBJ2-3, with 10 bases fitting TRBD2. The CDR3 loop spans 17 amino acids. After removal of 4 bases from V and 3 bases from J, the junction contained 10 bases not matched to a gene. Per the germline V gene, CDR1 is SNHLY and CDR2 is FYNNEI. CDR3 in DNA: TGTGCCAGCAGTGGGGCGGCTAGCGGGAGAGCGACAGATACGCAGTATTTT. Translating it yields CASSGAASGRATDTQYF.

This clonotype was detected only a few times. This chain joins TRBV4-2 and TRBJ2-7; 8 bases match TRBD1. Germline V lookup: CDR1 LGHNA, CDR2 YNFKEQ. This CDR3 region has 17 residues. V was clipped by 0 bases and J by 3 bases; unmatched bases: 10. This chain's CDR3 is CASSQDGGQGRIYEQYF. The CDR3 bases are TGTGCCAGCAGCCAAGATGGCGGACAGGGCCGAATCTACGAGCAGTACTTC.

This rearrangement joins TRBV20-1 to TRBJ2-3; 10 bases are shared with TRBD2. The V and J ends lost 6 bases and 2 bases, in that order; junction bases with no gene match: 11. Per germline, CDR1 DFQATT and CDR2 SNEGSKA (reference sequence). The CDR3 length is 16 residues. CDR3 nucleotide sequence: TGCAGTGCCGTTTTGTGGCTAGCGGGAGTCACAGATACGCAGTATTTT. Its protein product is CSAVLWLAGVTDTQYF.

The CDR3 DNA follows: TGCGCCAGCAGCTTGAACCCGCGGACACAGAACACTGAAGCTTTCTTT. Residues: CASSLNPRTQNTEAFF. The gene calls are TRBV4-1 and TRBJ1-1; TRBD1 might be the D (5 bases). CDR1 is MGHRA, CDR2 YSYEKL, per germline. The CDR3 length is 16 residues. V lost 5 bases to trimming and J lost 1 base, with 17 bases between them.

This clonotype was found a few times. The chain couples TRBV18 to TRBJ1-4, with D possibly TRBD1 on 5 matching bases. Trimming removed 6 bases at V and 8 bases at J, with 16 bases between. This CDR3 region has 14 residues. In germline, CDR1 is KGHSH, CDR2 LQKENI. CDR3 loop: CASSPGTPREKLFF. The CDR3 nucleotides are TGTGCCAGCTCCCCCGGGACCCCGCGGGAAAAACTGTTTTTT.

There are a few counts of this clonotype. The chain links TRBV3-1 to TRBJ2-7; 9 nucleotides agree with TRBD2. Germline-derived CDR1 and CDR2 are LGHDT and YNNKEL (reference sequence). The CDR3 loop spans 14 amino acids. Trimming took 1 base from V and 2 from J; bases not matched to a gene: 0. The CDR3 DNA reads TGTGCCAGCAGCCAAGGACTAGCGGCCTACGAGCAGTACTTC. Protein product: CASSQGLAAYEQYF.

The CDR3 is CASSQDQDYGYTF. In DNA form, the CDR3 reads TGTGCCAGCAGCCAAGATCAAGATTATGGCTACACCTTC. V usage is TRBV4-2 and J usage is TRBJ1-2, with D unresolved. Germline values: CDR1 LGHNA, CDR2 YNFKEQ. The CDR3 has 13 residues. Deletions cut 0 bases from V and 5 bases from J, with 7 bases between.

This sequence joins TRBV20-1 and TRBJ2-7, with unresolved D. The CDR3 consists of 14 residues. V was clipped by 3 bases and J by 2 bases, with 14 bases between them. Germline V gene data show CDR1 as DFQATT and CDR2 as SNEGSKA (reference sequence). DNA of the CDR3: TGCAGTGCTAGGTCGCGTCAGCTGACCTACGAGCAGTACTTC. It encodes CSARSRQLTYEQYF.

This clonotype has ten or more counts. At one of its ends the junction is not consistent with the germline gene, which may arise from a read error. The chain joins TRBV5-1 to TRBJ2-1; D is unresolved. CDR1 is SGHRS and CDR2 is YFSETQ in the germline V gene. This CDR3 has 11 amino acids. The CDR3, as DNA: TGTGCCAGCAGCTCCAACAATGAGCAGTTCTTC. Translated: CASSSNNEQFF.